Below are 18 T cell receptor beta chains sequenced from a single sample in a study of beta chain features in type 1 diabetes listed by TCRdb under 2018. Study-wide findings and limitations: In all four CD4+ subsets, TCRB CDR3 length was moderately but significantly shorter in type 1 diabetes patients.

No antigen has been identified for these receptors. The library was prepared using the immunoSEQ multiplex PCR assay. The entire amount of isolated RNA was reverse transcribed using the High Capacity cDNA Reverse Transcription Kit, so the sequenced TCRB transcripts were expressed ones. Not all clones reach the TCRdb copy of this immuneACCESS table, which keeps in-frame sequences only. Checked studies attribute under half of the gap to unresolved V genes and leave the rest unexplained. The sample table shows 35,000 to 45,000 clones, and approximately 62% are seen once. Approximately 1.7% of the sample lies in the top ten. The sequencing input was Tregs from blood. Reading the label with the study, this specimen's cell subset or site is: regulatory CD4+ T cells. These receptors all stem from a man aged 25 to 40 with type 1 diabetes. Some clones in this sample may be carry-over from other donors' samples.

The chain carries TRBV5-4 and TRBJ1-4; tentative D call: TRBD1 (6 bases). V lost 4 bases and J lost 0, with 16 bases in between. This CDR3 comprises 17 residues. From germline, CDR1 is SGHNT and CDR2 YYREEE (reference sequence). CDR3 sequence reads: CASSLGTRTSTNEKLFF. For the CDR3, the DNA is TGTGCCAGCAGCCTCGGGACAAGAACTTCAACTAATGAAAAACTGTTTTTT.

This clone has only a few counts. The J gene is TRBJ2-2, the V gene TRBV28, with TRBD2 matching over 7 bases. CDR1 and CDR2 from the germline V gene are MDHEN and SYDVKM. V lost 6 bases and J lost 4; bases outside the gene matches: 8. The CDR3 loop spans 15 amino acids. DNA of the CDR3: TGTGCCAGCAGCCCGATGGGACTACTCACCGGGGAGCTGTTTTTT. It specifies CASSPMGLLTGELFF.

The chain couples TRBV27 to TRBJ2-7; a weak D match, TRBD1 (6 bases). The CDR3 sequence is 11 residues long. The V and J ends lost 6 bases and 9 bases respectively, with 12 bases between them. Germline loops: CDR1 MNHEY, CDR2 SMNVEV (reference sequence). CDR3 in DNA: TGTGCCAGCAGATCTCAGGGGCCGCAGTACTTC. It specifies CASRSQGPQYF.

The V call is TRBV2, the J call TRBJ2-5; a possible D gene is TRBD2 (6 bases). In germline, CDR1 is SNHLY, CDR2 FYNNEI. Trimming removed 5 bases from V and 5 bases from J, with 12 bases in between. The CDR3 is 13 amino acids. CDR3 region: CASSRELQETQYF. DNA of the CDR3: TGTGCCAGCAGTCGGGAGCTCCAGGAGACCCAGTACTTC.

The CDR3 coding sequence is TGCAGCGTTGAAGTACCAGGGGAGTCTGGCTACACCTTC. Translation gives CSVEVPGESGYTF. The chain combines TRBV29-1 with TRBJ1-2, with D possibly matching TRBD1 (6 bases). Trimming pared 1 base from V and 7 bases from J, leaving 13 bases between. CDR1 SQVTM and CDR2 ANQGSEA come from the germline V gene. This CDR3 is 13 amino acids long.

Turning to this clone: Other DNA sequences in the sample encode the same CDR3. V usage is TRBV7-8 and J usage is TRBJ2-5, with D unresolved. V lost 1 base to trimming and J lost 4 bases, with 13 bases between them. This CDR3 is built from 15 residues. Germline V gives CDR1 SGHVS, CDR2 FQNEAQ. In DNA, the CDR3 is TGTGCCAGCAGCTTAGAACAGCAGTCAAGAGAGACCCAGTACTTC. It encodes CASSLEQQSRETQYF.

The chain couples TRBV6-1 to TRBJ1-5, with 10 bases aligning to TRBD1. This CDR3 is built from 14 residues. The trim removed 7 bases at V and 5 bases at J, leaving 5 bases unmatched. Germline loops: CDR1 MNHNS, CDR2 SASEGT. CDR3: CASTRTGGDQPQHF. The CDR3 DNA is TGTGCCAGCACCAGGACAGGGGGAGATCAGCCCCAGCATTTT.

The chain employs TRBV7-9 and TRBJ1-4; 7 bases match TRBD1. The CDR3 covers 15 residues. V was pared by 3 bases and J by 7 bases, with 8 bases of the junction left unmatched. CDR1 and CDR2 from the germline V gene are SEHNR and FQNEAQ (reference sequence). CDR3 loop: CASSFGTARAEKLFF. The CDR3 DNA sequence: TGTGCCAGCAGCTTTGGGACAGCGAGGGCTGAAAAACTGTTTTTT.

The chain combines TRBV29-1 with TRBJ2-7, with D maybe TRBD2 (6 bases). Trimming left V 6 bases short and J 3 bases short, with 18 bases between. CDR3 size: 14 residues. Germline CDR1 is SQVTM and CDR2 is ANQGSEA. CDR3 loop: CSVARGIIDYEQYF. CDR3 coding DNA: TGCAGCGTGGCCCGCGGGATTATTGACTACGAGCAGTACTTC.

The V and J genes are TRBV5-1 and TRBJ1-6; 7 bases are shared with TRBD1. The CDR3 is 14 amino acids. The V gene end was trimmed by 4 bases and the J gene end by 7 bases; junction bases not matched to a gene: 5. Germline CDR1 SGHRS, CDR2 YFSETQ. The CDR3 DNA follows: TGCGCCAGCAGCGCCGGACAGGCGAATTCACCCCTCCACTTT. It is translated as CASSAGQANSPLHF.

The genes are TRBV29-1 and TRBJ2-1, with 10 nucleotides matching TRBD1. J gave up 3 bases and V 7 bases, and 6 bases lay outside the gene matches. Germline V gene sequence: CDR1 SQVTM, CDR2 ANQGSEA. The CDR3 covers 14 residues. This chain's CDR3 is CSARGQGIYNEQFF. The CDR3 bases are TGCAGCGCCCGGGGACAGGGGATCTACAATGAGCAGTTCTTC.

This chain uses TRBV6-1 with TRBJ2-1; the D gene is possibly TRBD1 (5 bases). Germline V gives CDR1 MNHNS, CDR2 SASEGT. V was cut by 5 bases and J by 2 bases, with 7 bases left in between. This CDR3 is built from 13 residues. The CDR3, as DNA: TGTGCCAGCAGTAAACAGGCCTACAATGAGCAGTTCTTC. Its translation: CASSKQAYNEQFF.

The J gene is TRBJ2-3, the V gene TRBV7-9; weak D call: TRBD2 (6 bases). The CDR3 has 15 residues. Germline V gene lookup returns CDR1 SEHNR and CDR2 FQNEAQ (reference sequence). V was trimmed by 5 bases and J by 2 bases, leaving 14 bases between them. CDR3 bases: TGTGCCAGCAGCCCCCTGACTAGTTCCACAGATACGCAGTATTTT. This translates into CASSPLTSSTDTQYF.

The chain links TRBV18 to TRBJ1-2; D unclear. Per the germline V gene, CDR1 is KGHSH and CDR2 is LQKENI. V shed 3 bases and J shed 9 bases, with 14 bases lying between them. The length of the CDR3 is 13 residues. As DNA, the CDR3 is TGTGCCAGCTCACCCACCTCCGGGGAGAGCTACACCTTC. Protein sequence: CASSPTSGESYTF.

The rearrangement joins TRBV29-1 to TRBJ2-2, with TRBD1 identical over 8 bases. The junction had 9 bases not matched to a gene; V was cut back by 5 bases and J by 7 bases. The CDR3 runs to 14 residues. Germline V gene lookup returns CDR1 SQVTM and CDR2 ANQGSEA. The CDR3 reads CSVSRQGQSGELFF. The CDR3 DNA follows: TGCAGCGTTTCCCGACAGGGGCAAAGCGGGGAGCTGTTTTTT.

This sequence joins TRBV27 and TRBJ2-3; 8 nucleotides line up with TRBD2. This CDR3 has 14 amino acids. Germline assignment: CDR1 MNHEY and CDR2 SMNVEV (reference sequence). V shed 7 bases and J 2 bases; nucleotides not matched to a gene: 5. This chain's CDR3 is CASKSGGLTDTQYF. The CDR3 coding sequence is TGTGCCAGCAAAAGCGGGGGTCTCACAGATACGCAGTATTTT.

The chain is built from TRBV6-1 and TRBJ2-3; possible D gene TRBD1, 5 bases. Germline-derived CDR1 and CDR2 are MNHNS and SASEGT. V lost 3 bases and J lost 4, with 23 bases in between. The CDR3 is made up of 18 amino acids. This CDR3 reads CASSESPRWTVGPDTQYF. DNA of the CDR3: TGTGCCAGCAGTGAGAGCCCACGGTGGACGGTGGGGCCAGATACGCAGTATTTT.

This sequence joins TRBV29-1 and TRBJ1-1; D is undetermined. This CDR3 spans 12 amino acids. In germline, CDR1 is SQVTM, CDR2 ANQGSEA. Trimming cost V 1 base and J 1 base, with 4 bases left between them. DNA for the CDR3: TGCAGCGTTGAAGCCAGGAACACTGAAGCTTTCTTT. It is translated as CSVEARNTEAFF.